The rows below give T cell receptor beta chains drawn from one sample of a study of OX40 agonist ivuxolimab in advanced cancers. Clones were read by immunoSEQ multiplex PCR, and TCRdb kept only the in-frame ones, dropping some. Among about 89,000 clones listed, about nine tenths were seen once. Sequencing was performed on CD4+ or CD8+ T cells sorted from blood, taken in a trial of the OX40 agonist ivuxolimab. The receptors come from an adult with an advanced solid tumor such as melanoma, head and neck, liver or kidney cancer. The CDR3 runs from the conserved cysteine through the conserved F or W. The order of the fields is D gene, clone size, J gene, V gene, CDR3 protein, CDR3 DNA. A D gene is named only where the DNA matches it firmly. Part of the rows lack a size; the others show once, few, many or a class for expanded clones.

d_call: TRBD1; clone_size: once; j_call: TRBJ2-7; v_call: TRBV6-6; cdr3_aa: CASSRWTGGFDEQYF; cdr3_nt: TGTGCCAGCAGTCGGTGGACAGGGGGATTCGACGAGCAGTACTTC
d_call: NA; clone_size: NA; j_call: TRBJ1-2; v_call: TRBV29-1; cdr3_aa: CSAGSQGYGYTF; cdr3_nt: TGCAGCGCCGGCTCACAGGGCTATGGCTACACCTTC
d_call: NA; clone_size: NA; j_call: TRBJ2-2; v_call: TRBV2; cdr3_aa: CASSEAGAGELFF; cdr3_nt: TGTGCCAGCAGTGAAGCAGGGGCCGGGGAGCTGTTTTTT
d_call: TRBD2; clone_size: NA; j_call: TRBJ2-7; v_call: TRBV7-2; cdr3_aa: CASSFSGSFYEQYF; cdr3_nt: TGTGCCAGCAGCTTCAGCGGGAGTTTTTACGAGCAGTACTTC
d_call: NA; clone_size: once; j_call: TRBJ1-1; v_call: TRBV7-2; cdr3_aa: CASSPGQNTEAFF; cdr3_nt: TGTGCCAGCAGTCCCGGACAGAACACTGAAGCTTTCTTT
d_call: TRBD2; clone_size: NA; j_call: TRBJ2-7; v_call: TRBV7-8; cdr3_aa: CASSPDPLAVSYEQYF; cdr3_nt: TGTGCCAGCAGCCCCGACCCCCTAGCGGTTTCCTACGAGCAGTACTTC
d_call: NA; clone_size: NA; j_call: TRBJ2-1; v_call: TRBV18; cdr3_aa: CASSPPLASYNEQFF; cdr3_nt: TGTGCCAGCTCACCACCCCTAGCGAGTTACAATGAGCAGTTCTTC
d_call: NA; clone_size: once; j_call: TRBJ1-3; v_call: TRBV4-3; cdr3_aa: CASSQDRQGVAGNTIYF; cdr3_nt: TGCGCCAGCAGCCAAGATAGACAAGGGGTGGCTGGAAACACCATATATTTT
d_call: NA; clone_size: few; j_call: TRBJ2-7; v_call: TRBV11-3; cdr3_aa: CASSLGGDSYEQYF; cdr3_nt: TGTGCCAGCAGCTTAGGGGGAGACTCCTACGAGCAGTACTTC
d_call: TRBD1; clone_size: NA; j_call: TRBJ2-5; v_call: TRBV5-1; cdr3_aa: CASSWGQGETQYF; cdr3_nt: TGCGCCAGCAGCTGGGGACAGGGAGAGACCCAGTACTTC
d_call: NA; clone_size: NA; j_call: TRBJ1-5; v_call: TRBV6-5; cdr3_aa: CASSSGGGPWNPQHF; cdr3_nt: TGTGCCAGCAGTTCGGGGGGGGGCCCCTGGAATCCCCAGCATTTT
d_call: TRBD1; clone_size: NA; j_call: TRBJ1-1; v_call: TRBV5-4; cdr3_aa: CASSSGTGNEAFF; cdr3_nt: TGTGCCAGCAGCTCCGGGACAGGGAATGAAGCTTTCTTT
d_call: NA; clone_size: NA; j_call: TRBJ1-5; v_call: TRBV6-1; cdr3_aa: CASSEANSSNQPQHF; cdr3_nt: TGTGCCAGCAGTGAAGCTAACAGTAGCAATCAGCCCCAGCATTTT
d_call: TRBD1; clone_size: NA; j_call: TRBJ1-5; v_call: TRBV9; cdr3_aa: CASSAQGDQPQHF; cdr3_nt: TGTGCCAGCAGCGCACAGGGGGATCAGCCCCAGCATTTT
d_call: TRBD2; clone_size: NA; j_call: TRBJ2-1; v_call: TRBV2; cdr3_aa: CASSEGLAGINEQFF; cdr3_nt: TGTGCCAGCAGTGAGGGACTAGCGGGAATCAATGAGCAGTTCTTC
d_call: NA; clone_size: NA; j_call: TRBJ2-2; v_call: TRBV5-1; cdr3_aa: CASSWPSNTGELFF; cdr3_nt: TGCGCCAGCAGCTGGCCCTCGAACACCGGGGAGCTGTTTTTT
d_call: NA; clone_size: NA; j_call: TRBJ1-1; v_call: TRBV10-1; cdr3_aa: CASSETRTANTEAFF; cdr3_nt: TGCGCCAGCAGTGAGACCAGGACAGCGAACACTGAAGCTTTCTTT
d_call: TRBD2; clone_size: NA; j_call: TRBJ2-3; v_call: TRBV5-1; cdr3_aa: CASSWGSGDTDTQYF; cdr3_nt: TGCGCCAGCAGCTGGGGTAGCGGGGACACAGATACGCAGTATTTT
d_call: NA; clone_size: NA; j_call: TRBJ2-3; v_call: TRBV6-6; cdr3_aa: CASSPSGEDTQYF; cdr3_nt: TGTGCCAGCAGTCCCTCGGGGGAAGATACGCAGTATTTT
d_call: NA; clone_size: NA; j_call: TRBJ2-7; v_call: TRBV4-3; cdr3_aa: CASSQVGVRAYEQYF; cdr3_nt: TGCGCCAGCAGCCAAGTCGGGGTGAGGGCCTACGAGCAGTACTTC
d_call: TRBD1; clone_size: NA; j_call: TRBJ1-2; v_call: TRBV14; cdr3_aa: CASSQVIGQGSGYTF; cdr3_nt: TGTGCCAGCAGCCAAGTTATTGGACAGGGATCTGGCTACACCTTC
d_call: TRBD1; clone_size: NA; j_call: TRBJ2-1; v_call: TRBV5-4; cdr3_aa: CASRIGTGSYNEQFF; cdr3_nt: TGTGCCAGCAGGATCGGGACAGGGTCCTACAATGAGCAGTTCTTC
d_call: NA; clone_size: NA; j_call: TRBJ2-5; v_call: TRBV29-1; cdr3_aa: CSAGLVQETQYF; cdr3_nt: TGCAGCGCGGGGCTCGTACAAGAGACCCAGTACTTC
d_call: NA; clone_size: NA; j_call: TRBJ1-1; v_call: TRBV27; cdr3_aa: CASSLFGQNTEAFF; cdr3_nt: TGTGCCAGCAGTTTATTTGGACAGAACACTGAAGCTTTCTTT
d_call: NA; clone_size: NA; j_call: TRBJ1-1; v_call: TRBV5-3; cdr3_aa: CAIGETGTEAFF; cdr3_nt: TGTGCCATAGGGGAAACGGGCACTGAAGCTTTCTTT
d_call: TRBD1; clone_size: NA; j_call: TRBJ1-2; v_call: TRBV4-3; cdr3_aa: CASSQMGQSYGYTF; cdr3_nt: TGCGCCAGCAGCCAAATGGGACAGAGCTATGGCTACACCTTC
d_call: NA; clone_size: NA; j_call: TRBJ2-3; v_call: TRBV5-4; cdr3_aa: CASSFYATDTQYF; cdr3_nt: TGTGCCAGCAGCTTTTACGCTACAGATACGCAGTATTTT
d_call: TRBD1; clone_size: NA; j_call: TRBJ2-3; v_call: TRBV28; cdr3_aa: CASSLGDRAHTQYF; cdr3_nt: TGTGCCAGCAGTTTAGGGGACAGGGCCCATACGCAGTATTTT
d_call: TRBD1; clone_size: NA; j_call: TRBJ2-1; v_call: TRBV30; cdr3_aa: CAWDRGLSYNEQFF; cdr3_nt: TGTGCCTGGGACAGGGGGTTATCCTACAATGAGCAGTTCTTC
d_call: NA; clone_size: few; j_call: TRBJ1-1; v_call: TRBV11-2; cdr3_aa: CASSLDNTEAFF; cdr3_nt: TGTGCCAGCAGCTTAGATAACACTGAAGCTTTCTTT
d_call: NA; clone_size: NA; j_call: TRBJ1-2; v_call: TRBV14; cdr3_aa: CASEPWTGSGGYTF; cdr3_nt: TGTGCCAGCGAACCCTGGACGGGTTCTGGGGGCTACACCTTC
d_call: TRBD1; clone_size: NA; j_call: TRBJ1-2; v_call: TRBV28; cdr3_aa: CASKAGQGNYGYTF; cdr3_nt: TGTGCCAGCAAAGCGGGACAGGGGAACTATGGCTACACCTTC
d_call: NA; clone_size: NA; j_call: TRBJ2-7; v_call: TRBV9; cdr3_aa: CASSSPTAGSYEQYF; cdr3_nt: TGTGCCAGCAGCTCCCCGACAGCTGGATCCTACGAGCAGTACTTC
d_call: NA; clone_size: NA; j_call: TRBJ2-7; v_call: TRBV30; cdr3_aa: CAWSDLLGDYEQYF; cdr3_nt: TGTGCCTGGAGCGACCTACTGGGGGACTACGAGCAGTACTTC
d_call: NA; clone_size: NA; j_call: TRBJ1-5; v_call: TRBV11-2; cdr3_aa: CASSLAAGNNQPQHF; cdr3_nt: TGTGCCAGCAGCTTAGCGGCAGGTAACAATCAGCCCCAGCATTTT
d_call: NA; clone_size: NA; j_call: TRBJ2-2; v_call: TRBV5-8; cdr3_aa: CASSGPGVTGELFF; cdr3_nt: TGTGCCAGCAGCGGCCCAGGGGTCACCGGGGAGCTGTTTTTT
d_call: NA; clone_size: NA; j_call: TRBJ2-2; v_call: TRBV12-5; cdr3_aa: CASGLSGAGELFF; cdr3_nt: TGTGCTAGTGGTTTATCGGGTGCTGGGGAGCTGTTTTTT
d_call: TRBD1; clone_size: NA; j_call: TRBJ1-4; v_call: TRBV2; cdr3_aa: CASSAQTGRNEKLFF; cdr3_nt: TGTGCCAGCAGTGCCCAGACAGGGAGGAATGAAAAACTGTTTTTT
d_call: NA; clone_size: NA; j_call: TRBJ1-3; v_call: TRBV9; cdr3_aa: CASSGAGPFSGNTIYF; cdr3_nt: TGTGCCAGCAGCGGAGCCGGACCATTCTCTGGAAACACCATATATTTT
d_call: TRBD2; clone_size: once; j_call: TRBJ2-3; v_call: TRBV19; cdr3_aa: CASSTGPGGPDTQYF; cdr3_nt: TGTGCCAGTAGTACCGGGCCGGGAGGGCCAGATACGCAGTATTTT
d_call: TRBD1; clone_size: NA; j_call: TRBJ2-7; v_call: TRBV2; cdr3_aa: CAGQGAREQYF; cdr3_nt: TGTGCCGGACAGGGGGCGCGAGAGCAGTACTTC
d_call: NA; clone_size: NA; j_call: TRBJ1-2; v_call: TRBV5-1; cdr3_aa: CASSLALGSGDANYGYTF; cdr3_nt: TGCGCCAGCAGCTTGGCCTTAGGGTCGGGGGACGCTAACTATGGCTACACCTTC
d_call: NA; clone_size: NA; j_call: TRBJ1-5; v_call: TRBV10-1; cdr3_aa: CASSERLGQPQHF; cdr3_nt: TGCGCCAGCAGTGAGAGGCTGGGTCAGCCCCAGCATTTT
d_call: NA; clone_size: NA; j_call: TRBJ1-2; v_call: TRBV5-4; cdr3_aa: CASSLVGGQNYGYTF; cdr3_nt: TGTGCCAGCAGCTTGGTTGGCGGGCAAAACTATGGCTACACCTTC
d_call: TRBD1; clone_size: NA; j_call: TRBJ1-4; v_call: TRBV28; cdr3_aa: CASSYLQGATNEKLFF; cdr3_nt: TGTGCCAGCAGTTACCTACAGGGGGCAACTAATGAAAAACTGTTTTTT
d_call: NA; clone_size: NA; j_call: TRBJ2-3; v_call: TRBV11-3; cdr3_aa: CASSLDGPSTDTQYF; cdr3_nt: TGTGCCAGCAGCTTAGACGGTCCTAGCACAGATACGCAGTATTTT
d_call: TRBD1; clone_size: NA; j_call: TRBJ1-4; v_call: TRBV6-5; cdr3_aa: CASSPGQSNEKLFF; cdr3_nt: TGTGCCAGCAGCCCGGGACAGAGTAATGAAAAACTGTTTTTT
d_call: NA; clone_size: NA; j_call: TRBJ1-1; v_call: TRBV5-4; cdr3_aa: CASSLDPATTAEAFF; cdr3_nt: TGTGCCAGCAGCTTGGATCCTGCAACAACCGCTGAAGCTTTCTTT
d_call: TRBD2; clone_size: NA; j_call: TRBJ2-7; v_call: TRBV4-3; cdr3_aa: CASSQATSGGSYEQYF; cdr3_nt: TGCGCCAGCAGCCAGGCTACTAGCGGGGGCTCCTACGAGCAGTACTTC
d_call: NA; clone_size: NA; j_call: TRBJ1-2; v_call: TRBV19; cdr3_aa: CASSIGGGTTGYTF; cdr3_nt: TGTGCCAGTAGTATAGGCGGAGGGACAACGGGCTACACCTTC
d_call: NA; clone_size: NA; j_call: TRBJ2-2; v_call: TRBV6-5; cdr3_aa: CASSRQPNTGELFF; cdr3_nt: TGTGCCAGCAGTCGACAACCGAACACCGGGGAGCTGTTTTTT
d_call: TRBD1; clone_size: NA; j_call: TRBJ2-5; v_call: TRBV6-6; cdr3_aa: CASSGTGRETQYF; cdr3_nt: TGTGCCAGCAGCGGGACAGGACGGGAGACCCAGTACTTC